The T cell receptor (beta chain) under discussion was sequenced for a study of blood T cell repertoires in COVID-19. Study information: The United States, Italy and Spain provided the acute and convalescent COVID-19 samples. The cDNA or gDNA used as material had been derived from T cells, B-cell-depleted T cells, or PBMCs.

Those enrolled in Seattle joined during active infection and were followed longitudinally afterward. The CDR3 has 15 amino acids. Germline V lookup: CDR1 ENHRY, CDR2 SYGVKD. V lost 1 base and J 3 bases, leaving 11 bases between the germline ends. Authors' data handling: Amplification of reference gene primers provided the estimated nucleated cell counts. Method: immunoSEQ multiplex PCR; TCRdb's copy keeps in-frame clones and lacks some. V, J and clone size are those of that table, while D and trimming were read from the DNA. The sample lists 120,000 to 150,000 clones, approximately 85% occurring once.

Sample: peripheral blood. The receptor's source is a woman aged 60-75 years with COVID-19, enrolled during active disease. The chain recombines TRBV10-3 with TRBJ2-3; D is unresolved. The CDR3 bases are TGTGCCATCAGTGAGTATGAGTCTGAGACAGATACGCAGTATTTT. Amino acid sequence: CAISEYESETDTQYF.